This entry lists 31 T cell receptor beta chains sequenced from one sample in a study of T cell responses to AZD1222 COVID-19 vaccine. Only in-frame clones appear in the TCRdb table, and some are missing; sequencing was by immunoSEQ multiplex PCR. The sample lists roughly 77,000 clones; 90% were seen once. Sample: peripheral blood, taken 28 days after the second AZD1222 dose. These TCRs come from an adult who received the AZD1222 COVID-19 vaccine.

The chain carries TRBV6-2 or TRBV6-3 and TRBJ2-1, with no clear D. This CDR3 has 11 residues. The germline CDR1 and CDR2 sequences are MNHEY and SVGEGT. Trimming left V 5 bases short and J 7 bases short, with 6 bases between. The CDR3 coding sequence is TGTGCCAGCAGTCGGATGAATGAGCAGTTCTTC. It codes for CASSRMNEQFF.

In DNA, the CDR3 is TGTGCCAGCAGTGATCAGGGCCTATCCTACGAGCAGTACTTC. Its protein is CASSDQGLSYEQYF. The chain links TRBV2 to TRBJ2-7; D is possibly TRBD1 (5 bases). Germline CDR1 reads SNHLY; CDR2 reads FYNNEI. Trimming removed 3 bases from V and 1 base from J, with 10 bases in between. There are 14 residues in the CDR3.

The chain links TRBV11-2 to TRBJ1-5, with D possibly being TRBD1 (6 bases). Germline V gives CDR1 SGHAT, CDR2 FQNNGV. The CDR3 is 16 amino acids. V lost 1 base and J 8 bases, leaving 18 bases between the germline ends. This chain's CDR3 is CASSLGGGGPHKPQHF. The CDR3 DNA reads TGTGCCAGCAGCTTAGGGGGTGGGGGCCCTCATAAGCCCCAGCATTTT.

As DNA, the CDR3 is TGTGCCACCAGTGCGGTAGCGGGTCACAATGAGCAGTTCTTC. Its translation: CATSAVAGHNEQFF. V and J are TRBV24-1 and TRBJ2-1; 7 bases match TRBD2. Unmatched junction bases numbered 5, after V lost 5 bases and J lost 5 bases. This CDR3 comprises 14 residues. Per the germline V gene, CDR1 is KGHDR and CDR2 is SFDVKD.

The V gene is TRBV5-1, the J gene TRBJ1-2; 8 positions agree with TRBD1. This CDR3 comprises 15 residues. CDR1 is SGHRS and CDR2 is YFSETQ in the germline V gene. Trimming removed 4 bases from V and 2 bases from J; junction bases left unmatched: 7. CDR3: CASSLGQGQNYGYTF. In nucleotides, the CDR3 is TGCGCCAGCAGCCTCGGACAGGGCCAGAACTATGGCTACACCTTC.

This clone was observed a few times. The chain couples TRBV5-1 to TRBJ1-1, with a tentative D call TRBD1 (5 bases). CDR1 is SGHRS, CDR2 YFSETQ, per germline. V lost 1 base to trimming and J lost 4 bases, with 8 bases between them. CDR3 size: 13 residues. CDR3 region: CASSLYGGTEAFF. The CDR3 DNA reads as TGCGCCAGCAGCTTGTACGGGGGCACTGAAGCTTTCTTT. The complete variable domain, with remaining parts taken from reference TRBV5-1 and TRBJ1-1, reads KAGVTQTPRYLIKTRGQQVTLSCSPISGHRSVSWYQQTPGQGLQFLFEYFSETQRNKGNFPGRFSGRQFSNSRSEMNVSTLELGDSALYLCASSLYGGTEAFFGQGTRLTVV.

The chain combines TRBV25-1 with TRBJ2-7; a possible D gene is TRBD2 (6 bases). The ends were cut back, 3 bases at V and 2 bases at J, with 8 bases in the middle. Germline assignment: CDR1 MGHDK and CDR2 SYGVNS. The CDR3 is made up of 13 amino acids. The CDR3 DNA is TGTGCCAGCAGTGACTCGGGGGCCTACGAGCAGTACTTC. It yields the protein CASSDSGAYEQYF.

The rearrangement uses TRBV11-3 and TRBJ2-2; 8 nucleotides line up with TRBD2. The germline CDR1 and CDR2 sequences are SGHNT and YENEEA. After removal of 0 bases from V and 7 bases from J, the junction contained 4 bases not matched to a gene. The CDR3 runs to 15 residues. CDR3 residues: CASSLDGTSFGELFF. The CDR3 coding sequence is TGTGCCAGCAGCTTAGACGGGACTAGTTTCGGGGAGCTGTTTTTT.

The genes are TRBV3-1 (or the pseudogene TRBV3-2) and TRBJ1-1; tentatively, D is TRBD1 (6 bases). The CDR3 loop spans 14 amino acids. V gave up 6 bases and J gave up 4 bases, with 15 bases separating them. Germline V CDR1 and CDR2: LGHDT, YNNKEL (reference sequence). The CDR3 DNA is TGTGCCAGCAGTCGGACAGACGTGAGCACTGAAGCTTTCTTT. Residues: CASSRTDVSTEAFF.

This clone was observed a single time. The chain employs TRBV2 and TRBJ2-1; the D gene is possibly TRBD2 (6 bases). This CDR3 comprises 15 residues. The V and J ends lost 3 bases and 8 bases respectively, with 17 bases between them. From germline, CDR1 is SNHLY and CDR2 FYNNEI. The CDR3 protein is CASSDKRVGIDEQFF. DNA for the CDR3: TGTGCCAGCAGTGACAAGCGGGTAGGGATCGATGAGCAGTTCTTC.

The CDR3 sequence: CASTKDGLNTEAFF. The DNA of the CDR3 is TGTGCCAGCACCAAGGACGGATTGAACACTGAAGCTTTCTTT. V gene TRBV6-5 combines with J gene TRBJ1-1; D call uncertain. V was shortened by 7 bases and J by 0 bases, with 12 bases between the two germline ends. Germline CDR1 MNHEY, CDR2 SVGAGI. The CDR3 is 14 amino acids.

This sequence joins TRBV6-4 and TRBJ1-5, with a tentative D call TRBD1 (5 bases). CDR1 and CDR2 (germline): MRHNA, SNTAGT. Deletions cut 3 bases from V and 7 bases from J, with 19 bases between. The CDR3 has 16 residues. The CDR3 nucleotides read TGTGCCAGCAGTGAGACCTCAGGGTCTGGCTTACAGCCCCAGCATTTT. This sequence encodes CASSETSGSGLQPQHF.

V gene TRBV24-1 combines with J gene TRBJ1-2, with 7 nucleotides matching TRBD1. The germline CDR1 and CDR2 sequences are KGHDR and SFDVKD. The CDR3 sequence is 15 residues long. Trimming cost V 4 bases and J 0 bases; bases outside gene matches: 4. CDR3 in DNA: TGTGCCACCAGTGAATCCGGGACAGCTAACTATGGCTACACCTTC. Translating it yields CATSESGTANYGYTF.

The chain has TRBV11-3 and TRBJ1-2, with D uncertain. Germline V CDR1 and CDR2: SGHNT, YENEEA. The CDR3 runs 12 residues. Trimming pared 5 bases from V and 4 bases from J, leaving 8 bases between. CDR3 sequence: CASSPDTYGYTF. The DNA of the CDR3 is TGTGCCAGCAGCCCAGACACCTATGGCTACACCTTC.

This sequence joins TRBV4-2 and TRBJ2-4, with 8 bases identical to TRBD2. V dropped 1 base and J dropped 0; count of bases not matched to a gene: 2. The CDR3 sequence is 16 residues long. CDR1 LGHNA and CDR2 YNFKEQ come from the germline V gene. This CDR3 reads CASSQVAGLAKNIQYF. The CDR3, as DNA: TGTGCCAGCAGCCAAGTAGCGGGGTTAGCCAAAAACATTCAGTACTTC.

This chain connects TRBV19 to TRBJ1-1; D possibly corresponds to TRBD1 (6 bases). The germline V and J ends were trimmed by 7 bases and 4 bases, with 13 bases remaining between them. Germline V lookup: CDR1 LNHDA, CDR2 SQIVND (reference sequence). This CDR3 contains 13 residues. The CDR3 sequence: CASMEGVGTEAFF. The CDR3 DNA is TGTGCCAGTATGGAGGGGGTCGGCACTGAAGCTTTCTTT.

The chain has TRBV5-4 and TRBJ2-7; TRBD2 matches 13 bases. The CDR3 is made up of 15 amino acids. Germline V gene data show CDR1 as SGHNT and CDR2 as YYREEE (reference sequence). With 4 bases clipped from V and 3 bases from J, the junction kept 4 bases outside the gene matches. The CDR3: CASSGGLAGNYEQYF. CDR3 coding DNA: TGTGCCAGCAGCGGGGGACTAGCGGGGAACTACGAGCAGTACTTC.

This rearrangement joins TRBV7-3 to TRBJ1-3; possible D gene TRBD1, 5 bases. In germline, CDR1 is SGHTA, CDR2 FQGTGA. Deletions cut 5 bases from V and 8 bases from J, with 13 bases between. This CDR3 is built from 13 residues. The CDR3 here is CASSPTAGDTIYF. CDR3 in DNA: TGTGCCAGCAGCCCAACGGCGGGGGACACCATATATTTT.

The CDR3, as DNA: TGTGCCAGTTGTGACAGGGGGCTGACCGGGGAGCTGTTTTTT. This sequence encodes CASCDRGLTGELFF. The rearrangement joins TRBV19 to TRBJ2-2; 10 nucleotides agree with TRBD1. J lost 5 bases, V lost 8 bases, and 5 bases had no gene match. This CDR3 region has 14 residues. The germline CDR1 and CDR2 sequences are LNHDA and SQIVND (reference sequence).

This clone has only one observation. The CDR3 nucleotides read TGCGCCAGCAGCCAAACAATGGTTTCGGGCAATCAGCCCCAGCATTTT. Translation gives CASSQTMVSGNQPQHF. The J gene is TRBJ1-5, the V gene TRBV4-1, with D unclear. The V gene's germline CDR1 is MGHRA and CDR2 YSYEKL. V dropped 2 bases and J dropped 2 bases, with 13 bases sitting between them. The CDR3 spans 16 residues.

The chain carries TRBV21-1 and TRBJ1-5; the D call of TRBD1 is as the table states it, not checked on the DNA. TRBV21-1 is a pseudogene. The CDR3 extends over 13 amino acids. The CDR3 protein is CASSRGGNQPQHF. The CDR3 bases are TGTGCCAGCAGTAGGGGTGGCAATCAGCCCCAGCATTTT.

The J gene is TRBJ1-1, the V gene TRBV7-2, with D unresolved. This CDR3 is 13 amino acids long. V lost 1 base, J lost 11 bases, and 14 bases lay in between. Per the germline V gene, CDR1 is SGHTA and CDR2 is FQGNSA. The CDR3, as DNA: TGTGCCAGCAGCTTAGTTTCCGCTGGGGAGGCTTTCTTT. Its protein is CASSLVSAGEAFF.

The rearrangement uses TRBV12-3 or TRBV12-4 and TRBJ1-5; no clear D. The ends were cut back, 7 bases at V and 11 bases at J, with 15 bases in the middle. This CDR3 region has 12 residues. In DNA form, the CDR3 reads TGTGCCAGCACTAAGGCGGGATCAGCCCAGCATTTT. Protein sequence: CASTKAGSAQHF.

V is TRBV6-5 and J is TRBJ1-2; 8 bases agree with TRBD1. V lost 5 bases to trimming and J lost 11 bases; unmatched junction nucleotides: 7. The CDR3 spans 12 residues. CDR1 and CDR2 from the germline V gene are MNHEY and SVGAGI. The CDR3 reads CASSHRTGWYTF. The CDR3 DNA follows: TGTGCCAGCAGTCACCGGACAGGGTGGTACACCTTC.

V gene TRBV10-3 combines with J gene TRBJ2-7; D gene unclear. Trimming took off 6 bases at V and 0 bases at J, with 6 bases between the two ends. Germline V lookup: CDR1 ENHRY, CDR2 SYGVKD. The CDR3 extends over 12 amino acids. CDR3 amino acids: CAIRDGSYEQYF. The CDR3 nucleotides read TGTGCCATCAGGGACGGCTCCTACGAGCAGTACTTC.

DNA of the CDR3: TGTGCCAGCAGAACTGCGCGACTCCCCGGGGACTATGGCTACACCTTC. It specifies CASRTARLPGDYGYTF. The J gene is TRBJ1-2, the V gene TRBV5-6; D is uncertain. Between the trimmed V and J ends, which lost 5 bases and 3 bases, there was a span of 20 bases. CDR1 is SGHDT, CDR2 YYEEEE, per germline. The CDR3 runs 16 residues.

The chain is built from TRBV11-1 and TRBJ1-1, with a possible D match to TRBD1 (5 bases). The CDR3 consists of 15 residues. Germline assignment: CDR1 SGHAT and CDR2 FQDESV (reference sequence). Between the trimmed V and J ends, which lost 4 bases and 1 base, there was a span of 13 bases. The CDR3 sequence is CASSSIGTANTEAFF. In DNA, the CDR3 is TGTGCCAGCAGCTCGATCGGGACGGCGAACACTGAAGCTTTCTTT.

The V gene is TRBV13, the J gene TRBJ1-2; D gene uncertain. V lost 2 bases and J lost 1, with 8 bases in between. This CDR3 comprises 14 residues. The germline V gene has CDR1 PRHDT and CDR2 FYEKMQ (reference sequence). The CDR3 region is CASSLSGVNYGYTF. In nucleotides, the CDR3 is TGTGCCAGCAGCTTATCTGGGGTTAACTATGGCTACACCTTC.

This chain uses TRBV9 with TRBJ1-3, with a tentative D call TRBD1 (5 bases). CDR1 is SGDLS, CDR2 YYNGEE, per germline. The CDR3 spans 12 residues. V shed 7 bases and J shed 2 bases, with 7 bases lying between them. CDR3 loop: CASLGAGNTIYF. In DNA, the CDR3 is TGTGCCAGCTTGGGGGCTGGAAACACCATATATTTT. The full variable domain, in which reference TRBV9 and TRBJ1-3 provide the parts outside the CDR3, is DSGVTQTPKHLITATGQRVTLRCSPRSGDLSVYWYQQSLDQGLQFLIQYYNGEERAKGNILERFSAQQFPDLHSELNLSSLELGDSALYFCASLGAGNTIYFGEGSWLTVV.

CDR3 in amino acids: CAWSGSQGRGYTF. The CDR3 nucleotides read TGTGCCTGGAGTGGGTCGCAGGGGAGGGGCTACACCTTC. The V gene is TRBV30, the J gene TRBJ1-2, with D perhaps matching TRBD1 (6 bases). Looked up from germline, CDR1 is GTSNPN and CDR2 is SVGIG (reference sequence). The V end lost 1 base, the J end lost 8 bases, and 14 bases lay between the germline ends. The CDR3 extends over 13 amino acids.

The V call is TRBV5-6, the J call TRBJ2-3; 12 bases map to TRBD2. Trimming cost V 1 base and J 4 bases; bases outside gene matches: 7. The CDR3 is 17 residues long. Germline loops: CDR1 SGHDT, CDR2 YYEEEE. This CDR3 reads CASSLLRLAGDPDTQYF. CDR3 in DNA: TGTGCCAGCAGCTTGCTCCGACTAGCGGGAGACCCAGATACGCAGTATTTT. Together with reference TRBV5-6 and TRBJ2-3, the CDR3 gives the full variable domain: DAGVTQSPTHLIKTRGQQVTLRCSPKSGHDTVSWYQQALGQGPQFIFQYYEEEERQRGNFPDRFSGHQFPNYSSELNVNALLLGDSALYLCASSLLRLAGDPDTQYFGPGTRLTVL.